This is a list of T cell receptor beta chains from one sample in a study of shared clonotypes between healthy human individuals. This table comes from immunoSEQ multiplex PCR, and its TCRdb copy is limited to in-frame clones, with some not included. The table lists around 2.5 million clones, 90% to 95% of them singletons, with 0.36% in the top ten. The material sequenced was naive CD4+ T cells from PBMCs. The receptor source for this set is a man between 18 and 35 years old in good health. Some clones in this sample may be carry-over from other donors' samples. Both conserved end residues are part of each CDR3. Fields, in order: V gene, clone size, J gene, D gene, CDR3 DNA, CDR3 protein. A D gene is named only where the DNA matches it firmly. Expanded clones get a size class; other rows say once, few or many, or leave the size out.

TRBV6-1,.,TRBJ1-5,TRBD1,TGTGCCTCGACAGGGGGGGATCAGCCCCAGCATTTT,CASTGGDQPQHF
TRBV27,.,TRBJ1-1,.,TGTGCCAGCAGTTTCAGAGGGAACACTGAAGCTTTCTTT,CASSFRGNTEAFF
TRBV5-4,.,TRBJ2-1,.,TGTGCCAGCAGCTTGGAAGCCGCTCCTTTAAACAATGAGCAGTTCTTC,CASSLEAAPLNNEQFF
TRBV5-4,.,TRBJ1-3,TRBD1,TGTGCCAGCAGCTTCGGGACAGGGGGAAACACCATATATTTT,CASSFGTGGNTIYF
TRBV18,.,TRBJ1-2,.,TGTGCCAGCTCACCACAGCAATCTTACTATGGCTACACCTTC,CASSPQQSYYGYTF
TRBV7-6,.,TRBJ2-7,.,TGTGCCAGCAGCCCGAACGGGGACTACGAGCAGTACTTC,CASSPNGDYEQYF
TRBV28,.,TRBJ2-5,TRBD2,TGTGCCAGTCAACTAGCGGGAGTGGAGACCCAGTACTTC,CASQLAGVETQYF
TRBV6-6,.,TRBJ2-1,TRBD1,TGTGCCAGCAGGGGACAGGGCTCCTACAATGAGCAGTTCTTC,CASRGQGSYNEQFF
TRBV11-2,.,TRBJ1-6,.,TGTGCCAGCAGCAAAGAACGCAAGGGTTCACCCCTCCACTTT,CASSKERKGSPLHF
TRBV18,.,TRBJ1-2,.,TGTGCCAGCTCACCATCGAGGGAAATCTATGGCTACACCTTC,CASSPSREIYGYTF
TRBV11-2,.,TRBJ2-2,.,TGTGCCAGCAGCCCCGTTCGGGAGTCCCACACCGGGGAGCTGTTTTTT,CASSPVRESHTGELFF
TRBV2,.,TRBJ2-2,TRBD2,TGTGCCAGCAGTGAAGAATTCGGGAGGGTGCGGACCGGGGAGCTGTTTTTT,CASSEEFGRVRTGELFF
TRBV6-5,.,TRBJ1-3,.,TGTGCCAGCAACCCCCTCGGGAGCTCTGGAAACACCATATATTTT,CASNPLGSSGNTIYF
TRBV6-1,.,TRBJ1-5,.,TGTGCCAGCAGTGGGGGGACGCAGAATCAGCCCCAGCATTTT,CASSGGTQNQPQHF
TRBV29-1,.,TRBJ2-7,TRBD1,TGCAGCGTTATAGGACAGGGGGATTACTACGAGCAGTACTTC,CSVIGQGDYYEQYF
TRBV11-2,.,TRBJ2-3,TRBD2,TGTGCCAGCAGCCTTGGACTAGCGGGAGCCTCAGATACGCAGTATTTT,CASSLGLAGASDTQYF
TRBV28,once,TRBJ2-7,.,TGTGCCAGCAGTTTGACACCTGACGAGCAGTACTTC,CASSLTPDEQYF
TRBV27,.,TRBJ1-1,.,TGTGCCAGCAGTTTATTAGGCACCCCTAACACTGAAGCTTTCTTT,CASSLLGTPNTEAFF
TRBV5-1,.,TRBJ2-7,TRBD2,TGCGCCAGCAGCCTCGGACTAGCGGTAACCTACGAGCAGTACTTC,CASSLGLAVTYEQYF
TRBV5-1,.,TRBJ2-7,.,TGCGCCAGCAGCCGGCGGGACAATTACGAGCAGTACTTC,CASSRRDNYEQYF
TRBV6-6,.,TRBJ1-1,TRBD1,TGTGCCAGCACTCCCCGGACAGGGGGCGCGGAAGCTTTCTTT,CASTPRTGGAEAFF
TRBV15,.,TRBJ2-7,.,TGTGCCACCAGCAGAGATCCCCGGGATTCCTACGAGCAGTACTTC,CATSRDPRDSYEQYF
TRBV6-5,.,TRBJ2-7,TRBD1,TGTGCCAGCAGAGGATCGACAGGGAGCTCCTACGAGCAGTACTTC,CASRGSTGSSYEQYF
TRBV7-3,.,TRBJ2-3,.,TGTGCCAGCAGTTCCACAGGGCTGCCAGATACGCAGTATTTT,CASSSTGLPDTQYF
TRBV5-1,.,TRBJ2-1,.,TGCGCCAGCAGCTCCGGGTGGAATGAGCAGTTCTTC,CASSSGWNEQFF
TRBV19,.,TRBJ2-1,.,TGTGCCAGTAGTATCACCCCTGGGGCCCTCGAGCAGTTCTTC,CASSITPGALEQFF
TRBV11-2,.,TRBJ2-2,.,TGTGCCAGCAGCTTAGGTACCGGGGAGCTGTTTTTT,CASSLGTGELFF
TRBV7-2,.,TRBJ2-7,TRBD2,TGTGCCAGCAGCCCACTAGCGGGAGGGCCCTACGAGCAGTACTTC,CASSPLAGGPYEQYF
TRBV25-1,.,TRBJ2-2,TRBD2,TGTGCCAGCAGTCTCTCCCCCGCCGGGGGGGACACCGGGGAGCTGTTTTTT,CASSLSPAGGDTGELFF
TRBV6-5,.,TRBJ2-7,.,TGTGCCAGCAGCCCCAGCTCCTACGAGCAGTACTTC,CASSPSSYEQYF
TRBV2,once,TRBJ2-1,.,TGTGCCAGCAGCCGACTGATCACTATCAATGAGCAGTTCTTC,CASSRLITINEQFF
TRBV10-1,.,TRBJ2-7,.,TGCGCCAGCAGTCTTGGACAGTCCTACGAGCAGTACTTC,CASSLGQSYEQYF
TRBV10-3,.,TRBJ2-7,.,TGTGCCACCCAATCAAGCTCCTACGAGCAGTACTTC,CATQSSSYEQYF
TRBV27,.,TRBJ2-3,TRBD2,TGTGCCAGTCTAGCGGGAGGGACGGATACGCAGTATTTT,CASLAGGTDTQYF
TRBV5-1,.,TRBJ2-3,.,TGCGCCAGCGGGCCGGGGGCCTCGGGCCCAGATACGCAGTATTTT,CASGPGASGPDTQYF
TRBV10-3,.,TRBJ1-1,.,TGTGCCATCAGTTTACAGGGCGCCGACACTGAAGCTTTCTTT,CAISLQGADTEAFF
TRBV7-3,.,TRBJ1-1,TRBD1,TGTGCCAGCAGCCAGACAGGGTTCACTGAAGCTTTCTTT,CASSQTGFTEAFF
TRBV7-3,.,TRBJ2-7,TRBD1,TGTGCCAGCAGCTCCGGACAGGGGGCGATCTACGAGCAGTACTTC,CASSSGQGAIYEQYF
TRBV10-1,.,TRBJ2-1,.,TGCGCCAGCAGCCTTGATCCGGGACCGAACTACAATGAGCAGTTCTTC,CASSLDPGPNYNEQFF
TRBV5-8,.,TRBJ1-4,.,TGTGCCAGCAGTTTCGACGGGGCAACTAATGAAAAACTGTTTTTT,CASSFDGATNEKLFF
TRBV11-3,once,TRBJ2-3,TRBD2,TGTGCCAGCAGCCCCGGACTAGCGGGCACAGATACGCAGTATTTT,CASSPGLAGTDTQYF
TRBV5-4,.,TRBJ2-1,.,TGTGCCAGCAGCATGGACTCGGCGGGGGAGCAGTTCTTC,CASSMDSAGEQFF
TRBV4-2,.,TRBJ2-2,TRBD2,TGTGCCAGCAGCCAAAGGACTAGGGAAGCCGGGGAGCTGTTTTTT,CASSQRTREAGELFF
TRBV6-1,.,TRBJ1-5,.,TGTGCCAGCAGTGAAGGGTGGCAGGGAGGACAGCCCCAGCATTTT,CASSEGWQGGQPQHF
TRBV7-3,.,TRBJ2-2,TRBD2,TGTGCCAGCAGCTTAGATTCCCCGGGAGGGCCGGGGAAAACCGGGGAGCTGTTTTTT,CASSLDSPGGPGKTGELFF
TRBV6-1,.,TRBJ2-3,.,TGTGCCATGCGGGGAGCGGGCACAGATACGCAGTATTTT,CAMRGAGTDTQYF
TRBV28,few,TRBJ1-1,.,TGTGCCAGCCAAAAACTGGGGTTGCTCTTT,CASQKLGLLF
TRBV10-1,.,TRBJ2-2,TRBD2,TGCGCCAGCAGTGACCCCGGACTAGCGAACACCGGGGAGCTGTTTTTT,CASSDPGLANTGELFF
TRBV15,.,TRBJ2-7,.,TGTGCCACCAGCAGAGATCTACAGACCCTAGGAGGCGAGCAGTACTTC,CATSRDLQTLGGEQYF
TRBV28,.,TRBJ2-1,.,TGTGCCAGCAGTTCGCAGGACCCAGACTCCTACAATGAGCAGTTCTTC,CASSSQDPDSYNEQFF
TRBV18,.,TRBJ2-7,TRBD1,TGTGCCAGCTCACCCGGACAGGGGCGGTCCTACGAGCAGTACTTC,CASSPGQGRSYEQYF
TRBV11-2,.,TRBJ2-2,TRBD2,TGTGCCGTCCGAGACATGATACTAGCGGGAGGGGCGAACACCGGGGAGCTGTTTTTT,CAVRDMILAGGANTGELFF
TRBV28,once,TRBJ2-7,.,TGTGCCAGCAGCCGGTGGGGGGCAGTCAACGAGCAGTACTTC,CASSRWGAVNEQYF
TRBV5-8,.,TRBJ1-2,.,TGTGCCAGCAGCCCAACGGGACCTCCTCTCGCCTATGGCTACACCTTC,CASSPTGPPLAYGYTF
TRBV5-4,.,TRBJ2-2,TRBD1,TGTGCCAGCAGCTCGGACAGGGGGAGAACGAACACCGGGGAGCTGTTTTTT,CASSSDRGRTNTGELFF
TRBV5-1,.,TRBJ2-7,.,TGCGCCAGCAGCTTGGCCGGGTCTCACTCCTACGAGCAGTACTTC,CASSLAGSHSYEQYF
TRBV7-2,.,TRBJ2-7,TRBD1,TGTGCCAGCAGCCTACAGGGGGGTGGGGAGCAGTACTTC,CASSLQGGGEQYF
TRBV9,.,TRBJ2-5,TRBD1,TGTGCCAGCAGCCCCTTCCCCGGGACAGGGAGGGAGACCCAGTACTTC,CASSPFPGTGRETQYF